This T cell receptor (beta chain) was obtained from a study of blood T cell repertoires in COVID-19. The CDR3 length is 14 residues. Germline CDR1 is SGHTA and CDR2 is FQGTGA. V lost 5 bases, J lost 9 bases, and 17 bases lay in between. As handled by the study authors: Counts of nucleated cells, estimated from reference gene primer amplification, were obtained. Using immunoSEQ multiplex PCR, the repertoire was profiled, and TCRdb retains in-frame clones only, with some absent. The V and J calls and clone size were taken over from that table, and D and trimming were inferred from the DNA. Of more than 400,000 clones in the sample, roughly 88% were seen once. Participants came from about 23 US areas, aged about 18 to 95 years. Participant-given clinical history determined each cohort assignment. Donors in Cohort 3 counted as recovered after two negative PCRs, clearance, or symptom resolution.

Sample: PBMCs or T cells enriched from blood (not recorded which). V gene TRBV7-3 combines with J gene TRBJ2-1, with a weak D call TRBD1 (8 bases). The TCR was taken from a young man who had recovered from COVID-19. CDR3 DNA sequence: TGTGCCAGCAGCACAGGGGGGGGCCGAAGTGAGCAGTTCTTC. Protein sequence: CASSTGGGRSEQFF.